A single sample gave rise to the 24 T cell receptor beta chains below, sequenced in a study of T cell responses to AZD1222 COVID-19 vaccine. Profiled with immunoSEQ multiplex PCR; TCRdb holds only in-frame clones, not every one. The sample contains 250,000 to 300,000 clones, 90% to 95% of which appear only once. The sequences come from peripheral blood, collected 28 days after the second AZD1222 dose. These receptors originate from an adult who received the AZD1222 COVID-19 vaccine.

The chain carries TRBV29-1 and TRBJ1-5; D not resolved. Germline CDR1 and CDR2: SQVTM and ANQGSEA. This CDR3 region has 14 residues. Trimming cost V 0 bases and J 12 bases, with 18 bases left between them. CDR3 residues: CSVEDPGSREVQHF. The CDR3 nucleotides read TGCAGCGTTGAAGATCCGGGGTCCCGTGAGGTCCAGCATTTT.

CDR3 loop: CASSPGTEYYEQYF. The CDR3 DNA follows: TGTGCCAGCAGTCCCGGGACAGAATACTACGAGCAGTACTTC. V is TRBV27 and J is TRBJ2-7; 7 bases map to TRBD1. Per germline, CDR1 MNHEY and CDR2 SMNVEV (reference sequence). The ends lost 5 bases at V and 3 bases at J; junction bases unmatched: 7. CDR3 size: 14 residues.

This clone was observed once. The chain employs TRBV9 and TRBJ2-7; D possibly uses TRBD1 or TRBD2 (5 bases each). V lost 7 bases and J lost 3, with 20 bases in between. The CDR3 has 15 residues. Germline V gives CDR1 SGDLS, CDR2 YYNGEE. The CDR3 DNA reads as TGTGCCAGCGGATCAAAGGGGTTTCGGGACTACGAGCAGTACTTC. Protein sequence: CASGSKGFRDYEQYF.

The chain links TRBV6-5 to TRBJ1-1; TRBD1 matches at 9 bases. Per germline, CDR1 MNHEY and CDR2 SVGAGI. CDR3 length: 14 amino acids. V gave up 5 bases and J gave up 5 bases; unmatched junction bases: 6. DNA of the CDR3: TGTGCCAGCAGTCTGCGACAGGGGGGAACTGAAGCTTTCTTT. Encoded protein: CASSLRQGGTEAFF.

This CDR3 is CASSSRQGRQDGYTF. In nucleotides, the CDR3 is TGTGCCAGCAGCTCCCGGCAGGGAAGGCAAGATGGCTACACCTTC. The rearrangement joins TRBV9 to TRBJ1-2, with D maybe TRBD1 (5 bases). V was pared by 4 bases and J by 6 bases, with 19 bases between. Per germline, CDR1 SGDLS and CDR2 YYNGEE. The CDR3 length is 15 residues.

This chain links TRBV27 with TRBJ2-7; D is perhaps TRBD1 (6 bases). This CDR3 comprises 14 residues. V was trimmed by 4 bases and J by 5 bases, leaving 15 bases between them. The germline gives CDR1 MNHEY, CDR2 SMNVEV (reference sequence). The DNA of the CDR3 is TGTGCCAGCAGTTCCGCGAGGGGGTTGGACGAGCAGTACTTC. Translation gives CASSSARGLDEQYF.

The rearrangement links TRBV28 to TRBJ2-4; 7 bases are a match to TRBD2. V shed 3 bases and J 0 bases; nucleotides not matched to a gene: 11. Germline CDR1 and CDR2: MDHEN and SYDVKM. This CDR3 has 18 amino acids. The CDR3 nucleotides read TGTGCCAGCAGTTTCTTACGGGGAGGGCAGCTAGCCAAAAACATTCAGTACTTC. Translated: CASSFLRGGQLAKNIQYF.

Comments on this clone: Germline is not matched at one junction end, which may reflect a read error. The chain uses TRBV6-2 or TRBV6-3 and TRBJ2-5; D might be TRBD1 or TRBD2, each matching 5 bases. The CDR3 loop spans 19 amino acids. CDR1 and CDR2 from the germline V gene are MNHEY and SVGEGT. The CDR3 region is CASTYSIIARDGLQETQYF. CDR3 nucleotides: TGTGCCAGCACTTACTCGATTATAGCACGGGACGGACTCCAAGAGACCCAGTACTTC.

This rearrangement joins TRBV5-1 to TRBJ2-7; D possibly corresponds to TRBD1 (5 bases). The V and J ends lost 3 bases and 0 bases respectively, with 7 bases between them. The CDR3 spans 13 residues. Germline V CDR1 and CDR2: SGHRS, YFSETQ. The CDR3 DNA reads as TGCGCCAGCAGCTGGCAGGGCTCCTACGAGCAGTACTTC. Protein product: CASSWQGSYEQYF.

The CDR3 reads CSAGRGSGSAEAFF. The DNA for the CDR3 is TGCAGCGCTGGGAGGGGGTCGGGGTCCGCTGAAGCTTTCTTT. The chain couples TRBV29-1 to TRBJ1-1, with TRBD1 as a possible D gene (6 bases). The V end lost 7 bases, the J end lost 6 bases, and 21 bases lay between the germline ends. The germline V gene has CDR1 SQVTM and CDR2 ANQGSEA. The CDR3 contains 14 residues.

This clone was seen only once. The rearrangement uses TRBV5-1 and TRBJ2-7; either TRBD1 or TRBD2 may fit D (5 bases each). Germline CDR1 and CDR2: SGHRS and YFSETQ. The germline V and J ends were trimmed by 2 bases and 3 bases, with 12 bases remaining between them. The CDR3 is 14 residues long. DNA of the CDR3: TGCGCCAGCAGCTTTACCGGGGCACACTACGAGCAGTACTTC. It specifies CASSFTGAHYEQYF.

The chain combines TRBV6-5 with TRBJ2-5; D tentatively fits TRBD1 or TRBD2 (5 bases each). Germline values: CDR1 MNHEY, CDR2 SVGAGI. This CDR3 comprises 14 residues. V was trimmed by 2 bases and J by 5 bases, leaving 12 bases between them. The CDR3 region is CASSYAGTSETQYF. CDR3 nucleotide sequence: TGTGCCAGCAGTTACGCAGGGACGTCGGAGACCCAGTACTTC.

The chain joins TRBV29-1 to TRBJ2-5, with D uncertain. The CDR3 has 13 residues. The V gene lost 0 bases and the J gene lost 2 bases, with 7 bases spanning the gap. In germline, CDR1 is SQVTM, CDR2 ANQGSEA. For the CDR3, the DNA is TGCAGCGTTGAAGATTGGTTGCAAGAGACCCAGTACTTC. Its translation is CSVEDWLQETQYF. The variable domain in full, completed from reference TRBV29-1 and TRBJ2-5, reads SAVISQKPSRDICQRGTSLTIQCQVDSQVTMMFWYRQQPGQSLTLIATANQGSEATYESGFVIDKFPISRPNLTFSTLTVSNMSPEDSSIYLCSVEDWLQETQYFGPGTRLLVL.

This sequence joins TRBV28 and TRBJ2-1; D ambiguous. CDR1 is MDHEN and CDR2 is SYDVKM in the germline V gene. The V end was cut by 4 bases, the J end by 3 bases, with 7 bases between. The CDR3 has 13 amino acids. CDR3 DNA sequence: TGTGCCAGCAGTTCCCCTTACTACAATGAGCAGTTCTTC. This codes for CASSSPYYNEQFF.

The rearrangement uses TRBV6-5 and TRBJ2-2, with D maybe TRBD2 (6 bases). The germline V gene encodes CDR1 MNHEY and CDR2 SVGAGI. V shed 11 bases and J shed 5 bases, with 9 bases lying between them. This CDR3 comprises 11 residues. CDR3 nucleotides: TGTGCCGGGCGGGGTACCGGGGAGCTGTTTTTT. This sequence encodes CAGRGTGELFF.

The CDR3 sequence: CASSPNQAGTYEQYF. CDR3 in DNA: TGTGCCAGCAGCCCTAACCAGGCAGGGACCTACGAGCAGTACTTC. The rearrangement links TRBV7-9 to TRBJ2-7; TRBD1 is a possible D gene (5 bases). The CDR3 consists of 15 residues. In germline, CDR1 is SEHNR, CDR2 FQNEAQ (reference sequence). The V gene lost 5 bases and the J gene lost 2 bases, with 16 bases spanning the gap.

This chain joins TRBV11-2 and TRBJ1-1; TRBD1 agrees at 7 bases. The CDR3 has 13 residues. J was trimmed by 1 base and V by 5 bases; bases with no gene match: 1. Per the germline V gene, CDR1 is SGHAT and CDR2 is FQNNGV. The CDR3 reads CASSRQGNTEAFF. The CDR3 coding sequence is TGTGCCAGCAGCCGACAGGGGAACACTGAAGCTTTCTTT.

The V gene is TRBV6-5, the J gene TRBJ2-1, with D maybe TRBD1 (5 bases). Per germline, CDR1 MNHEY and CDR2 SVGAGI. Trimming removed 5 bases from V and 5 bases from J, with 13 bases in between. The CDR3 is 14 amino acids. The CDR3 coding sequence is TGTGCCAGCAGTCCCTGGGGCATTGACAATGAGCAGTTCTTC. Amino acid sequence: CASSPWGIDNEQFF.

The chain carries TRBV18 and TRBJ1-6, with D uncertain. V lost 3 bases and J lost 6, with 15 bases in between. Germline V gives CDR1 KGHSH, CDR2 LQKENI. CDR3 length equals 16 residues. Written as DNA, the CDR3 is TGTGCCAGCTCACCCTCCCGAGGAGGACGTAATTCACCCCTCCACTTT. It is translated as CASSPSRGGRNSPLHF.

V usage is TRBV4-1 and J usage is TRBJ1-1, with unresolved D. V shed 7 bases and J shed 0 bases, with 12 bases lying between them. In germline, CDR1 is MGHRA, CDR2 YSYEKL. The CDR3 consists of 14 residues. Written as DNA, the CDR3 is TGCGCCAGCACGCGTGCGATCATGAACACTGAAGCTTTCTTT. Its protein is CASTRAIMNTEAFF.

The V and J genes are TRBV9 and TRBJ2-7; 8 bases agree with TRBD2. J gave up 3 bases and V 3 bases, and 8 bases lay outside the gene matches. The CDR3 is 15 residues long. Per the germline V gene, CDR1 is SGDLS and CDR2 is YYNGEE. The CDR3 spells CASSATGGAGYEQYF. The CDR3 DNA reads as TGTGCCAGCAGCGCCACGGGGGGGGCTGGCTACGAGCAGTACTTC.

This clone appeared a single time. The J gene is TRBJ2-1, the V gene TRBV5-1; no reliable D call. Germline values: CDR1 SGHRS, CDR2 YFSETQ. Trimming pared 3 bases from V and 0 bases from J, leaving 10 bases between. The CDR3 covers 15 residues. The CDR3 spells CASSSTLSSYNEQFF. The CDR3 DNA reads TGCGCCAGCAGCTCGACCCTAAGCTCCTACAATGAGCAGTTCTTC.

This sequence joins TRBV28 and TRBJ1-2, with D possibly TRBD1 on 5 matching bases. The germline V gene encodes CDR1 MDHEN and CDR2 SYDVKM. CDR3 length equals 14 residues. V was cut by 4 bases and J by 0 bases, with 9 bases left in between. CDR3 nucleotides: TGTGCCAGCAGTTCGGGGGGAACTAACTATGGCTACACCTTC. This codes for CASSSGGTNYGYTF.

The V gene is TRBV3-1 (or the pseudogene TRBV3-2), the J gene TRBJ2-3, with D unresolved. The CDR3 has 14 amino acids. V lost 1 base to trimming and J lost 3 bases, with 8 bases between them. The germline V gene has CDR1 LGHDT and CDR2 YNNKEL (reference sequence). The DNA of the CDR3 is TGTGCCAGCAGCCAAGTGGGCAGGACAGATACGCAGTATTTT. This codes for CASSQVGRTDTQYF.